A selection of T cell receptor beta chains follows, all from one sample in a study of patients and donors after allogeneic stem cell transplantation. MiXCR was run by TCRdb on the RT-PCR reads, yielding one entry per CDR3 protein. This table has 28,000 or so distinct CDR3 sequences, around 6.8% appearing once. Source material: blood, either unsorted or a sorted T cell fraction (not recorded which). Receptors were obtained from a human donor who was either an allogeneic HSCT recipient or a stem cell or donor lymphocyte infusion donor (not recorded which). It is not recorded whose cells these are; they may come from a transplant donor. Both conserved end residues are part of each CDR3. The order of the fields is CDR3 DNA, CDR3 protein, clone size, V gene, D gene, J gene. D genes are given only for firm matches. For some rows the clone size is stated as once, few or many, or as a class when expanded; others skip it.

TGTGCCAGCAGTCGCCCCCCACTAGCGGGAGGGCCCTACGAGCAGTACTTC,CASSRPPLAGGPYEQYF,few,TRBV12-3/TRBV12-4,TRBD2,TRBJ2-7
TGTGCCAGCAGTCCAAACATGGGGCGGAAGGAGAACACTGAAGCTTTCTTT,CASSPNMGRKENTEAFF,.,TRBV12-3/TRBV12-4,.,TRBJ1-1
TGCGCCAGCAGCTTCGACAGGGGAGTTTCGGATACGCAGTATTTT,CASSFDRGVSDTQYF,.,TRBV5-1,TRBD1,TRBJ2-3
TGTGCCAGCAGCCTCGAACTAGCGCGAGAGCAGTACTTC,CASSLELAREQYF,.,TRBV6-5,TRBD2,TRBJ2-7
TGTGCCAGCAGCTTAGACAGCAATCAGCCCCAGCATTTT,CASSLDSNQPQHF,.,TRBV7-3,.,TRBJ1-5
TGTGCCAGCAGTTACGGGACAGTGAACACTGAAGCTTTCTTT,CASSYGTVNTEAFF,medium-sized,TRBV6-5,TRBD1,TRBJ1-1
TGTGCCACCAGTGATCCGAGACAGTTGAACACCGGGGAGCTGTTTTTT,CATSDPRQLNTGELFF,.,TRBV24-1,.,TRBJ2-2
TGTGCCAGCAGTGAGGGCGGACCCTACGAGCAGTACTTC,CASSEGGPYEQYF,many,TRBV25-1,.,TRBJ2-7
TGCGCCAGCAGCCAAGTAGGGGCCTACAATGAGCAGTTCTTC,CASSQVGAYNEQFF,many,TRBV4-3,.,TRBJ2-1
TGCAGTGCTAGAGATGGAACGGGAGCGTACAATGAGCAGTTCTTC,CSARDGTGAYNEQFF,.,TRBV20-1,.,TRBJ2-1
TGTGCCAGCAGCTTTGGTGGAAATGCTCAGCCCCAGCATTTT,CASSFGGNAQPQHF,many,TRBV5-6,.,TRBJ1-5
TGTGCCAGCACACTCTCATGGACAGGCAGCAATCAGCCCCAGCATTTT,CASTLSWTGSNQPQHF,many,TRBV6-2/TRBV6-3,TRBD1,TRBJ1-5
TGCGCCAGCAGCTTGGGGGGCCGATGGAATGAGCAGTTCTTC,CASSLGGRWNEQFF,many,TRBV5-1,.,TRBJ2-1
TGTGCCAGTAGTTCGACGGGAGGGAGGAATTCCTATAATTCACCCCTCCACTTT,CASSSTGGRNSYNSPLHF,many,TRBV19,.,TRBJ1-6
TGTGCCAGCAGAGCTTGGACAGACGAGCAGTACTTC,CASRAWTDEQYF,many,TRBV28,.,TRBJ2-7